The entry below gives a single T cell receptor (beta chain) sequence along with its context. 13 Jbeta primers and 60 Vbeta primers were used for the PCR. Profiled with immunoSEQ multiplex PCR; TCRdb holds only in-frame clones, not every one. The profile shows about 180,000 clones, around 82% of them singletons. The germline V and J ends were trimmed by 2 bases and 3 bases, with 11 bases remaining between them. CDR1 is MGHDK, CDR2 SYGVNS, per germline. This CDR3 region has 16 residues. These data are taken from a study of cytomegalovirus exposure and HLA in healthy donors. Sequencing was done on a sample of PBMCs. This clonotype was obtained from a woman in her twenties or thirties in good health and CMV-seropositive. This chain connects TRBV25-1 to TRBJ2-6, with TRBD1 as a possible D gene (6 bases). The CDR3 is CASSEVRGVGANVLTF. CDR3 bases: TGTGCCAGCAGTGAAGTCAGGGGCGTTGGGGCCAACGTCCTGACTTTC.